This T cell receptor beta chain was profiled in a study of blood T cell repertoires in COVID-19. Study-level information: Both acute and convalescent COVID-19 samples were obtained from the United States, Italy and Spain. Sample material is recorded as cDNA or gDNA derived from T cells, B-cell-depleted T cells, or PBMCs.

The V gene end was trimmed by 4 bases and the J gene end by 3 bases; junction bases not matched to a gene: 12. The CDR3 spans 17 residues. The germline V gene has CDR1 MGHRA and CDR2 YSYEKL. Living in about two dozen US areas, the participants were between roughly 18 and 90 years of age. Shortly before study entry, within 2 weeks, exposed participants had met a COVID-19 case. Profiled with immunoSEQ multiplex PCR; TCRdb holds only in-frame clones, not every one. The sample lists about 270,000 clones, 85% to 95% occurring once. The clonotype originates from a middle-aged man who had been exposed to COVID-19. The V call is TRBV4-1, the J call TRBJ1-1, with TRBD1 identical over 9 bases. Source material: PBMCs or T cells enriched from blood (not recorded which). CDR3 bases: TGCGCCAGCAGCCTGCGGGACAGGGTGCATGAAGACACTGAAGCTTTCTTT. As protein: CASSLRDRVHEDTEAFF.